This T cell receptor beta chain is drawn from a study of blood T cell repertoires in COVID-19. Study-wide context: PBMCs, B-cell-depleted T cells, or T cells were the source of the cDNA or gDNA that made up the material.

The repertoire was sequenced with immunoSEQ multiplex PCR; TCRdb's copy has only in-frame clones and lacks some. The sample lists fewer than 500,000 clones, 70% to 85% occurring once. The CDR3 spans 14 residues. The germline V gene has CDR1 MDHEN and CDR2 SYDVKM. The germline V and J ends were trimmed by 6 bases and 7 bases, with 15 bases remaining between them. This chain links TRBV28 with TRBJ2-2; the D gene is possibly TRBD1 (7 bases). This TCR derives from a human donor with acute or convalescent COVID-19. The donor label of this sample is uncertain. Sequenced: peripheral blood. The DNA for the CDR3 is TGTGCCAGCAGAGTCCAGGGGGGACACGGGGAGCTGTTTTTT. Protein: CASRVQGGHGELFF.